This TCR beta chain appears in the sequencing data of a study of identical twins. Only a few counts were recorded for this clonotype. Its antigen remains unknown. Unique molecular identifiers were in the cDNA, with template-switch universal primer binding. TCRdb ran MiXCR on the 5' RACE reads and lists one entry per CDR3 protein. The data show approximately 890,000 distinct CDR3 sequences, about 12% seen once. Overall study results and limits: Cord blood beta clonotypes present at high abundance carried fewer insertions; no such pattern appeared in memory repertoires. Zero-insertion analyses could be partly confounded by invariant MAIT and iNKT cells. Where out-of-frame alpha sequences were twin-shared, they showed excess low generation probability.

This sample was also put to use in a study of yellow fever vaccine responses in identical twins.

This clonotype was obtained from a woman younger than 30 in good health. The specimen sequenced was PBMCs.

This CDR3 is CASSLDLVGANTGELFF. DNA of the CDR3: TGTGCCAGCAGCTTAGATCTTGTTGGGGCGAACACCGGGGAGCTGTTTTTT. The genes are TRBV11-2 and TRBJ2-2; D not resolved. V lost 0 bases and J lost 0, with 11 bases in between. The CDR3 contains 17 residues. From germline, CDR1 is SGHAT and CDR2 FQNNGV.